Sequencing of this T cell receptor beta chain was carried out in a study of OX40 agonist ivuxolimab in advanced cancers. Findings and limits, study-wide: Normalized T-cell clonal expansion was also low in a subset of nonresponders.

Blood was sampled at baseline, cycle 4 day 1, and cycle 7 day 1. With respect to this clone: What it binds is unknown.

J lost 4 bases, V lost 6 bases, and 9 bases had no gene match. Germline assignment: CDR1 MNHEY and CDR2 SVGAGI. The CDR3 has 15 amino acids. Libraries were prepared by immunoSEQ multiplex PCR; TCRdb keeps only in-frame clonotypes and omits some of them. The sample has about 99,000 clones, 94% seen once. This chain connects TRBV6-5 to TRBJ1-2; TRBD1 matches 9 bases. This specimen consisted of CD4+ or CD8+ T cells sorted from blood, obtained in a trial of the OX40 agonist ivuxolimab. The clonotype originates from an adult with an advanced solid tumor such as melanoma, head and neck, liver or kidney cancer. The CDR3 loop is CASSGPGTGFYGYTF. In DNA, the CDR3 is TGTGCCAGCAGCGGTCCCGGGACAGGGTTCTATGGCTACACCTTC.